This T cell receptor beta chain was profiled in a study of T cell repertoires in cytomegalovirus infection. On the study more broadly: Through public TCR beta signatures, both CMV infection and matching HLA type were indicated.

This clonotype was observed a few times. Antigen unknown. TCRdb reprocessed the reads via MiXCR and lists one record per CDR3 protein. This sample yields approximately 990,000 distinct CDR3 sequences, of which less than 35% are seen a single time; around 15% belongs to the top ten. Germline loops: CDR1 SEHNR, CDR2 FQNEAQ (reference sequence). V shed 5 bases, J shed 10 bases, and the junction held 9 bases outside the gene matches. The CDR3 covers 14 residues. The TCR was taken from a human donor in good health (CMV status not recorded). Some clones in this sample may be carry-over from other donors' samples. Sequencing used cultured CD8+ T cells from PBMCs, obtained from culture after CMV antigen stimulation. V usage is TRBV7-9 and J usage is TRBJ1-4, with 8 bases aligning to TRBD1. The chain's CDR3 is CASSPPDRVAKLFF. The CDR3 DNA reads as TGTGCCAGCAGCCCGCCGGACAGGGTGGCAAAACTGTTTTTT.